These 16 T cell receptor beta chains originate from one sample sequenced in a study of blood T cells in healthy people across ages. A sample-barcoded 5' primer and a J-beta primer mix were used in a second PCR of about 7 to 12 cycles. A single record per CDR3 protein comes from TCRdb applying MiXCR to the 5' RACE reads. The table records approximately 790,000 distinct CDR3 sequences, approximately 65% of them present only once. The sample consisted of blood. The receptors stem from a young man in good health.

J is TRBJ2-7 and V is TRBV28, with 11 bases that match TRBD2. The CDR3 runs to 19 residues. Losses at the gene ends were 2 bases for V and 2 bases for J; bases not matched to a gene: 14. Germline V lookup: CDR1 MDHEN, CDR2 SYDVKM. CDR3 protein: CASSLPTYPTSGEAYEQYF. The CDR3 DNA is TGTGCCAGCAGTTTACCCACGTACCCGACTAGCGGGGAGGCCTACGAGCAGTACTTC.

With regard to this clonotype: The CDR3 carries no conserved terminal phenylalanine or tryptophan, so it likely arises from a read error. This chain connects TRBV7-3 to TRBJ2-3, with no clear D. With 2 bases removed from V and 1 base from J, the gap between germline ends came to 4 bases. The CDR3 has 13 residues. Germline lookup yields CDR1 SGHTA and CDR2 FQGTGA. Here the CDR3 reads CASSLVGTDTQYL. In nucleotides, the CDR3 is TGTGCCAGCAGCTTAGTTGGCACAGATACGCAGTATTTG.

This rearrangement joins TRBV4-2 to TRBJ1-5; a weak D match, TRBD1 (5 bases). The V gene lost 0 bases and the J gene lost 5 bases, with 8 bases spanning the gap. This CDR3 spans 14 amino acids. Germline loops: CDR1 LGHNA, CDR2 YNFKEQ. The CDR3 coding sequence is TGTGCCAGCAGCCAAGATCCGGGGGATCAGCCCCAGCATTTT. Protein: CASSQDPGDQPQHF.

This clonotype was counted only a few times. The CDR3 DNA reads TGTGCCAGCACCCCTGGCGGAGCCGCTGGCTACACCTTC. This codes for CASTPGGAAGYTF. V and J are TRBV25-1 and TRBJ1-2; D ambiguous. The CDR3 loop spans 13 amino acids. V was shortened by 7 bases and J by 7 bases, with 16 bases between the two germline ends. The germline CDR1 and CDR2 sequences are MGHDK and SYGVNS.

The chain is built from TRBV6-2 or TRBV6-3 and TRBJ2-1; TRBD1 is a possible D gene (5 bases). Trimming stripped 4 bases from V and 12 bases from J, with 13 bases between. Germline CDR1 reads MNHEY; CDR2 reads SVGEGT. The CDR3 spans 12 residues. Written as DNA, the CDR3 is TGTGCCAGCAGTTCTACAGGAATTGGGCAGTTCTTC. This translates into CASSSTGIGQFF.

This clonotype was detected only a few times. The chain combines TRBV5-6 with TRBJ2-3, with D hard to call. CDR1 is SGHDT, CDR2 YYEEEE, per germline. Between the trimmed V and J ends, which lost 0 bases and 11 bases, there was a span of 7 bases. CDR3 length: 11 residues. The chain's CDR3 is CASSLELKQYF. For the CDR3, the DNA is TGTGCCAGCAGCTTGGAGCTGAAGCAGTATTTT.

This chain links TRBV5-5 with TRBJ2-7, with 9 bases lining up with TRBD1. Germline CDR1 SGHKS, CDR2 YYEKEE (reference sequence). J was trimmed by 0 bases and V by 4 bases; bases with no gene match: 11. The CDR3 spans 17 residues. The CDR3 coding sequence is TGTGCCAGCAGCCATGGGACAGGGACCTTATACTCCTACGAGCAGTACTTC. It yields the protein CASSHGTGTLYSYEQYF.

The chain carries TRBV9 and TRBJ2-1, with 10 bases fitting TRBD2. V lost 0 bases, J lost 12 bases, and 15 bases stayed unmatched. The CDR3 is made up of 17 amino acids. Germline V gene lookup returns CDR1 SGDLS and CDR2 YYNGEE. Here the CDR3 DNA reads TGTGCCAGCAGCGTAGGGGGTAGCGGGGGGCCTCCGTCTGTGCAGTTCTTC. It yields the protein CASSVGGSGGPPSVQFF.

The chain combines TRBV7-9 with TRBJ2-2, with a tentative D call TRBD1 (6 bases). The germline V gene has CDR1 SEHNR and CDR2 FQNEAQ (reference sequence). V lost 4 bases to trimming and J lost 3 bases, with 18 bases between them. CDR3 length: 17 amino acids. The CDR3 DNA reads as TGTGCCAGCAGCTCCAGTAGGGGGAAGGGTTACACCGGGGAGCTGTTTTTT. It translates to CASSSSRGKGYTGELFF.

The V and J genes are TRBV4-3 and TRBJ1-1; D ambiguous. From germline, CDR1 is LGHNA and CDR2 YSLEER. Trimming left V 5 bases short and J 1 base short, with 8 bases between. The CDR3 spans 13 residues. The CDR3 reads CASSILGNTEAFF. The CDR3 nucleotides are TGCGCCAGCAGCATACTTGGGAACACTGAAGCTTTCTTT.

V gene TRBV7-3 combines with J gene TRBJ2-5; 8 bases map to TRBD1. The length of the CDR3 is 13 residues. After removal of 5 bases from V and 5 bases from J, the junction contained 4 bases not matched to a gene. In germline, CDR1 is SGHTA, CDR2 FQGTGA. The CDR3 spells CASSPHRGETQYF. The DNA for the CDR3 is TGTGCCAGCAGCCCACACAGGGGGGAGACCCAGTACTTC.

V gene TRBV20-1 combines with J gene TRBJ1-1; D is possibly TRBD1 (5 bases). Per the germline V gene, CDR1 is DFQATT and CDR2 is SNEGSKA (reference sequence). V was shortened by 6 bases and J by 4 bases, with 9 bases between the two germline ends. This CDR3 is 11 amino acids long. The CDR3 DNA is TGCAGTGCCCCAAGGGGCACTGAAGCTTTCTTT. The encoded protein is CSAPRGTEAFF.

The rearrangement uses TRBV20-1 and TRBJ1-1; D remains unclear. The germline V gene encodes CDR1 DFQATT and CDR2 SNEGSKA (reference sequence). V gave up 5 bases and J gave up 1 base, with 8 bases separating them. This CDR3 region has 12 residues. The CDR3 reads CSAFFGNTEAFF. CDR3 DNA: TGCAGTGCTTTCTTTGGGAACACTGAAGCTTTCTTT.

The V gene is TRBV10-2, the J gene TRBJ2-1, with a possible D match to TRBD1 (5 bases). The germline V gene has CDR1 WSHSY and CDR2 SAAADI. V lost 8 bases and J lost 10, with 12 bases in between. The length of the CDR3 is 11 residues. CDR3 sequence: CASCQGFEQFF. CDR3 nucleotides: TGCGCCAGCTGCCAGGGTTTCGAGCAGTTCTTC.

The chain links TRBV28 to TRBJ2-7, with TRBD2 identical over 7 bases. The J call is doubtful: the DNA matches TRBJ2-5 better. CDR1 and CDR2 from the germline V gene are MDHEN and SYDVKM. This CDR3 has 16 amino acids. The CDR3: CASSLLGEGLEETQYF. The CDR3 region has the DNA TGTGCCAGCAGTTTATTGGGGGAGGGGTTGGAAGAGACCCAGTACTTC.

The V gene is TRBV4-3, the J gene TRBJ2-3; 8 positions match TRBD2. Germline loops: CDR1 LGHNA, CDR2 YSLEER. V shed 2 bases, J shed 5 bases, and the junction held 6 bases outside the gene matches. This CDR3 comprises 15 residues. The DNA for the CDR3 is TGCGCCAGCAGCCAACCGGGGGGGCAAGGAGATACGCAGTATTTT. Translation gives CASSQPGGQGDTQYF.